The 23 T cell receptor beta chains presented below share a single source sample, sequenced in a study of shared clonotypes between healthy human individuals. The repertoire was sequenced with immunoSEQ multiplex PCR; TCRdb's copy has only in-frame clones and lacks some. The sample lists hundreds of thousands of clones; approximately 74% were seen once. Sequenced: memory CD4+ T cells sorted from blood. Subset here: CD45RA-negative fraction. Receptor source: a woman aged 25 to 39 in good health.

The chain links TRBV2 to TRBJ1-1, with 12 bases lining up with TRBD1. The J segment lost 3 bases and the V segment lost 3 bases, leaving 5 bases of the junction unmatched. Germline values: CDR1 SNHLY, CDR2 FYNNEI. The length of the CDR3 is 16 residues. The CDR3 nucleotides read TGTGCCAGCAGTGATTCGGGGACAGGGGGCTACACTGAAGCTTTCTTT. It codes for CASSDSGTGGYTEAFF.

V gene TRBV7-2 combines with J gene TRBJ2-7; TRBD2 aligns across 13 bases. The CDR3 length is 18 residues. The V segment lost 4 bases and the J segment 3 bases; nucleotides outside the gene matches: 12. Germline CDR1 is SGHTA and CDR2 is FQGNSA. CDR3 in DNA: TGTGCCAGCAGCTCAGGGACTAGCGGGATCAACCTTTTCTACGAGCAGTACTTC. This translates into CASSSGTSGINLFYEQYF.

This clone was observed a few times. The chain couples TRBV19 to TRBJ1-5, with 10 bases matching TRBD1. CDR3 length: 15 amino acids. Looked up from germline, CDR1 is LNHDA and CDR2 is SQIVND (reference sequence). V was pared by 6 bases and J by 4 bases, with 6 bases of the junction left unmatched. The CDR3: CASRLTGGGNQPQHF. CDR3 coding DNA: TGTGCCAGTAGGCTGACAGGGGGCGGAAATCAGCCCCAGCATTTT.

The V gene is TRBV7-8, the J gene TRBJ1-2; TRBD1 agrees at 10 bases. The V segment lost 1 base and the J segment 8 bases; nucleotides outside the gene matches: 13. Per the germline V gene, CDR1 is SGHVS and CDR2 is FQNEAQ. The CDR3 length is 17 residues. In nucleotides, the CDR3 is TGTGCCAGCAGCTTAGTCCGGCTAACCGGGACAGGGGAGGGCTACACCTTC. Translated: CASSLVRLTGTGEGYTF.

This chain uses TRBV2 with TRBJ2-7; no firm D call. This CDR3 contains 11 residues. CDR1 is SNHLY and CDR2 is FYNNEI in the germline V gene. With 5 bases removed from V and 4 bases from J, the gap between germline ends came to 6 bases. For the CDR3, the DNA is TGTGCCAGCAGTTCCCTTTACGAGCAGTACTTC. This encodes CASSSLYEQYF. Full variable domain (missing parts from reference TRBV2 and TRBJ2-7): EPEVTQTPSHQVTQMGQEVILRCVPISNHLYFYWYRQILGQKVEFLVSFYNNEISEKSEIFDDQFSVERPDGSNFTLKIRSTKLEDSAMYFCASSSLYEQYFGPGTRLTVT.

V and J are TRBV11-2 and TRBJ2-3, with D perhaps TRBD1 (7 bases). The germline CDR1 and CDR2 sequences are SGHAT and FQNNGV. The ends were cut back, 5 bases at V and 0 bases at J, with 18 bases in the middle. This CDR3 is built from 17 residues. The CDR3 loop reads CASSGGTASGSTDTQYF. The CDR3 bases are TGTGCCAGCAGCGGGGGGACAGCTTCAGGGAGCACAGATACGCAGTATTTT.

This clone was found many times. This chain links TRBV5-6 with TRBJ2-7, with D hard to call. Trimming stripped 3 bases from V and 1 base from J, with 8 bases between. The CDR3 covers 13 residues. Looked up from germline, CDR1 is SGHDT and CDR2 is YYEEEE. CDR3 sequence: CASSYHGSYEQYF. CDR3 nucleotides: TGTGCCAGCAGCTATCACGGGTCCTACGAGCAGTACTTC.

The CDR3 DNA follows: TGTGCCAGCAGCTCCACCCGGCGCCATCGCACCTGGGGCTACACCTTC. Translation: CASSSTRRHRTWGYTF. This sequence joins TRBV7-9 and TRBJ1-2; D unresolved. This CDR3 contains 16 residues. Trimming cost V 4 bases and J 8 bases, with 23 bases left between them. Germline lookup yields CDR1 SEHNR and CDR2 FQNEAQ (reference sequence). Variable domain in full (rest from reference TRBV7-9 and TRBJ1-2): DTGVSQNPRHKITKRGQNVTFRCDPISEHNRLYWYRQTLGQGPEFLTYFQNEAQLEKSRLLSDRFSAERPKGSFSTLEIQRTEQGDSAMYLCASSSTRRHRTWGYTFGSGTRLTVV.

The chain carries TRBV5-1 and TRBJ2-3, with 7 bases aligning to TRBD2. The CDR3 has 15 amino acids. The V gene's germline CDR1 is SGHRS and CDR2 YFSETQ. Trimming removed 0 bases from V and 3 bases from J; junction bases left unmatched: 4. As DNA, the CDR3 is TGCGCCAGCAGCTTGGCGCCTAGCGGAACAGATACGCAGTATTTT. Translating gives CASSLAPSGTDTQYF.

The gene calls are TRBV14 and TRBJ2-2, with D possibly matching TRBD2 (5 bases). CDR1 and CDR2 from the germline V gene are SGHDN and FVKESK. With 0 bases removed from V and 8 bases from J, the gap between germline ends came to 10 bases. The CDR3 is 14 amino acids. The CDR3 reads CASSQDASSGELFF. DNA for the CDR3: TGTGCCAGCAGCCAAGACGCTAGCTCTGGGGAGCTGTTTTTT.

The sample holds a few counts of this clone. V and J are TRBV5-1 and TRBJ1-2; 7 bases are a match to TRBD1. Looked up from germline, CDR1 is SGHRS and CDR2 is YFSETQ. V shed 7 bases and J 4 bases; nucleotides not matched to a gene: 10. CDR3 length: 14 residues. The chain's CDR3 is CASHPGRDSYGYTF. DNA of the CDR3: TGCGCCAGCCACCCTGGCAGGGACAGCTATGGCTACACCTTC.

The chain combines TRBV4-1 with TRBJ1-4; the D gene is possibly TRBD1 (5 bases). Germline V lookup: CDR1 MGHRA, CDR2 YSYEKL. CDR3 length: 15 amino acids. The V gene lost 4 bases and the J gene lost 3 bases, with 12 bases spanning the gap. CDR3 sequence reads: CASSRTGNSNEKLFF. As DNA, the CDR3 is TGCGCCAGCAGCCGTACAGGAAACTCTAATGAAAAACTGTTTTTT.

CDR3 nucleotides: TGCGCCAGCAGCCAAGTGAAAACTAGCGGGGCCTGGAGAACGCAGTATTTT. It translates to CASSQVKTSGAWRTQYF. The chain employs TRBV4-1 and TRBJ2-3; 10 positions agree with TRBD2. Germline V CDR1 and CDR2: MGHRA, YSYEKL. CDR3 length: 17 residues. V trimming: 1 base; J trimming: 9 bases; junction bases outside the gene matches: 13.

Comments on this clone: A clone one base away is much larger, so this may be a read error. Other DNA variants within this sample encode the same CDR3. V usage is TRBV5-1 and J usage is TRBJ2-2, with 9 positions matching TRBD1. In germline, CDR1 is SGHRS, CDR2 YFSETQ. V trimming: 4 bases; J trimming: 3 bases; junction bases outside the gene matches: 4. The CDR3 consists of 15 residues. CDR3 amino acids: CASSPGDRDTGELFF. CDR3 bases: TGCGCCAGCAGCCCCGGGGACAGGGACACCGGGGAGCTGTTTTTT.

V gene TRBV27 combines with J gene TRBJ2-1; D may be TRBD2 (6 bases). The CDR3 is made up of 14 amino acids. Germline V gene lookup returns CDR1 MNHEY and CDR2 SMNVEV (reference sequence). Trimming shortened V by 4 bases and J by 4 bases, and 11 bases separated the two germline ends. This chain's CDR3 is CASSSSAAYNEQFF. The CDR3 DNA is TGTGCCAGCAGTTCTAGCGCCGCGTACAATGAGCAGTTCTTC.

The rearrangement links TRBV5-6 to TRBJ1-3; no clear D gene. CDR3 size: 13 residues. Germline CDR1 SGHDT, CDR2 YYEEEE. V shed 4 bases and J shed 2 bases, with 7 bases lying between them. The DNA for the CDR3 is TGTGCCAGCAGCCTCCTGACTGGAAACACCATATATTTT. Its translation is CASSLLTGNTIYF. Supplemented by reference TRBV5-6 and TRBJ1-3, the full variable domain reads DAGVTQSPTHLIKTRGQQVTLRCSPKSGHDTVSWYQQALGQGPQFIFQYYEEEERQRGNFPDRFSGHQFPNYSSELNVNALLLGDSALYLCASSLLTGNTIYFGEGSWLTVV.

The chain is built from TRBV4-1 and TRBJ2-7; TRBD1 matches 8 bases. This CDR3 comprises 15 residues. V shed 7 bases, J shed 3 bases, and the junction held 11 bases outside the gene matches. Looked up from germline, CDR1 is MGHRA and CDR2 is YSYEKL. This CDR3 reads CASTHGETGDYEQYF. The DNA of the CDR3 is TGCGCCAGCACCCACGGGGAGACAGGGGACTACGAGCAGTACTTC.

DNA of the CDR3: TGCGCCAGCAGGGCGGCGTCTCTCACAGATACGCAGTATTTT. Protein sequence: CASRAASLTDTQYF. This chain joins TRBV5-1 and TRBJ2-3; no reliable D call. This CDR3 is built from 14 residues. The ends were cut back, 5 bases at V and 2 bases at J, with 12 bases in the middle. Looked up from germline, CDR1 is SGHRS and CDR2 is YFSETQ.

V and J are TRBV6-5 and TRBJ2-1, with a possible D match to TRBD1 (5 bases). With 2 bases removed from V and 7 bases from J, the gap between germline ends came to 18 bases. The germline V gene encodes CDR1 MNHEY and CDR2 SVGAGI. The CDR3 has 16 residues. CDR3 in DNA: TGTGCCAGCAGTTACCTAACGGGTGGGAAGGGGAATGAGCAGTTCTTC. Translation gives CASSYLTGGKGNEQFF.

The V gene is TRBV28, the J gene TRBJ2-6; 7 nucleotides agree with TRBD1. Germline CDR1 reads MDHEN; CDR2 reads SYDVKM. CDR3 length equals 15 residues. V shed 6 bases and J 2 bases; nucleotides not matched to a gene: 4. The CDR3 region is CASRQQGTGANVLTF. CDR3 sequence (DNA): TGTGCCAGCAGACAACAGGGGACTGGGGCCAACGTCCTGACTTTC. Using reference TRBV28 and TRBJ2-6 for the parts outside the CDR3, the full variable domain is DVKVTQSSRYLVKRTGEKVFLECVQDMDHENMFWYRQDPGLGLRLIYFSYDVKMKEKGDIPEGYSVSREKKERFSLILESASTNQTSMYLCASRQQGTGANVLTFGAGSRLTVL.

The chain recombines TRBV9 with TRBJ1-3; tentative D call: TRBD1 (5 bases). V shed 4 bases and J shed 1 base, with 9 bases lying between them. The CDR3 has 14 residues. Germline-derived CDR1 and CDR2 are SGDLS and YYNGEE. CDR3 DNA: TGTGCCAGCAGCACCCAGGGATCTGGAAACACCATATATTTT. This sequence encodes CASSTQGSGNTIYF. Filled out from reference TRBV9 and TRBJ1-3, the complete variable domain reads DSGVTQTPKHLITATGQRVTLRCSPRSGDLSVYWYQQSLDQGLQFLIQYYNGEERAKGNILERFSAQQFPDLHSELNLSSLELGDSALYFCASSTQGSGNTIYFGEGSWLTVV.

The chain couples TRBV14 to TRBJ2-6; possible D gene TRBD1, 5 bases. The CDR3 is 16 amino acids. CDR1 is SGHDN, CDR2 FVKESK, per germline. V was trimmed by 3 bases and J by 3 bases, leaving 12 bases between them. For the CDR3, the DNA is TGTGCCAGCAGCCAGGGGCATCTACTTGGGGCCAACGTCCTGACTTTC. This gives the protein CASSQGHLLGANVLTF.

The CDR3 is CASSRGNQPQHF. The DNA of the CDR3 is TGTGCCAGTAGTCGGGGTAATCAGCCCCAGCATTTT. The J gene is TRBJ1-5, the V gene TRBV19; no reliable D call. V was clipped by 5 bases and J by 4 bases, with 6 bases between them. There are 12 residues in the CDR3. The germline V gene encodes CDR1 LNHDA and CDR2 SQIVND (reference sequence).